A single sample gave rise to the 10 T cell receptor beta chains below, sequenced in a study of shared clonotypes between healthy human individuals. Clones were read by immunoSEQ multiplex PCR, and TCRdb kept only the in-frame ones, dropping some. The data hold a few million clones, with around 93% observed a single time. Naive CD8 cells comprised CD45RO-negative, CCR7-positively selected cells, excluding terminally differentiated effector memory CD45RA+ cells. Material for sequencing was naive CD8+ T cells from PBMCs. These receptors came from a man aged 18-30 years in good health. Some clones in this sample may be carry-over from other donors' samples.

This chain uses TRBV6-1 with TRBJ2-5; TRBD2 aligns across 12 bases. The CDR3 extends over 19 amino acids. Per germline, CDR1 MNHNS and CDR2 SASEGT. The V and J ends lost 3 bases and 1 base, in that order; junction bases with no gene match: 12. The CDR3 DNA sequence: TGTGCCAGCAGTGATCACACGCTAGCGGGAGGGTCCCTCCAAGAGACCCAGTACTTC. It translates to CASSDHTLAGGSLQETQYF.

This chain connects TRBV19 to TRBJ1-2, with D unclear. The ends were cut back, 3 bases at V and 0 bases at J, with 11 bases in the middle. Germline CDR1 and CDR2: LNHDA and SQIVND (reference sequence). The CDR3 runs 15 residues. Here the CDR3 reads CASSIVQSSNYGYTF. CDR3 bases: TGTGCCAGTAGTATTGTCCAGTCGTCTAACTATGGCTACACCTTC.

V gene TRBV5-1 combines with J gene TRBJ2-2; D is perhaps TRBD1 (6 bases). The V end lost 3 bases, the J end lost 9 bases, and 21 bases lay between the germline ends. The CDR3 has 16 amino acids. CDR1 SGHRS and CDR2 YFSETQ come from the germline V gene. The CDR3 sequence: CASSWKDRGDSRELFF. The CDR3 nucleotides are TGCGCCAGCAGCTGGAAGGACAGAGGGGATTCCCGGGAGCTGTTTTTT.

J is TRBJ2-3 and V is TRBV2; TRBD2 agrees at 10 bases. The V segment lost 1 base and the J segment 6 bases; nucleotides outside the gene matches: 13. The CDR3 contains 18 residues. Germline V gives CDR1 SNHLY, CDR2 FYNNEI. The CDR3 region is CASSEVTEEREGEDTQYF. Here the CDR3 DNA reads TGTGCCAGCAGTGAAGTGACTGAAGAGCGGGAGGGCGAGGATACGCAGTATTTT.

This chain joins TRBV5-1 and TRBJ1-1; perhaps TRBD1 as D (5 bases). The ends were cut back, 4 bases at V and 6 bases at J, with 16 bases in the middle. The germline V gene has CDR1 SGHRS and CDR2 YFSETQ. The length of the CDR3 is 14 residues. The DNA for the CDR3 is TGCGCCAGCAGCATGGGACTGAGAGGCGCTGAAGCTTTCTTT. Its translation is CASSMGLRGAEAFF.

V and J are TRBV29-1 and TRBJ2-1, with D maybe TRBD2 (6 bases). V gave up 5 bases and J gave up 3 bases, with 14 bases separating them. The CDR3 is 14 residues long. Germline loops: CDR1 SQVTM, CDR2 ANQGSEA. In DNA, the CDR3 is TGCAGCGTTAAAGGAGGGCCACTCTACAATGAGCAGTTCTTC. The encoded protein is CSVKGGPLYNEQFF.

The gene calls are TRBV2 and TRBJ2-7; 12 bases fit TRBD2. The CDR3 is 16 amino acids. V lost 2 bases and J lost 4; bases outside the gene matches: 6. Germline values: CDR1 SNHLY, CDR2 FYNNEI. The chain's CDR3 is CASSETRTSGKYEQYF. The CDR3 DNA reads as TGTGCCAGCAGTGAAACCAGGACTAGCGGGAAGTACGAGCAGTACTTC.

About this clone itself: Other nucleotide sequences from this sample produce the same CDR3. V gene TRBV2 combines with J gene TRBJ2-7; TRBD1 is a possible D gene (5 bases). Germline CDR1 reads SNHLY; CDR2 reads FYNNEI. Trimming cost V 3 bases and J 3 bases, with 6 bases left between them. This CDR3 comprises 12 residues. The CDR3: CASSDRVYEQYF. In DNA form, the CDR3 reads TGTGCCAGCAGTGACAGGGTCTACGAGCAGTACTTC.

The rearrangement links TRBV27 to TRBJ1-2; D unresolved. The CDR3 contains 15 residues. Germline V CDR1 and CDR2: MNHEY, SMNVEV (reference sequence). V lost 2 bases and J lost 6, with 16 bases in between. CDR3 in amino acids: CASSLGSRGWNGYTF. The CDR3 coding sequence is TGTGCCAGCAGTTTAGGGAGCCGGGGATGGAATGGCTACACCTTC.

This chain uses TRBV6-1 with TRBJ2-5; no clear D gene. Germline assignment: CDR1 MNHNS and CDR2 SASEGT. Trimming took 2 bases from V and 0 from J, leaving 10 bases between them. The CDR3 consists of 15 residues. DNA of the CDR3: TGTGCCAGCAGTGAAAGTGTAAGGGACCAAGAGACCCAGTACTTC. Amino acids: CASSESVRDQETQYF.